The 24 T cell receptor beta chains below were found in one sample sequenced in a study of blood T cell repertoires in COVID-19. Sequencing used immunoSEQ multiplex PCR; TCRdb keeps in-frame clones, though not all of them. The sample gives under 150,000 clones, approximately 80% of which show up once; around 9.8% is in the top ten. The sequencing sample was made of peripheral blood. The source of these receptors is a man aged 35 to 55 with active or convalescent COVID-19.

For the CDR3, the DNA is TGTGCCAGCAGCTTAGAGGCTAGCGGGGGACGCAGTGAGCAGTTCTTC. It yields the protein CASSLEASGGRSEQFF. This rearrangement joins TRBV7-9 to TRBJ2-1, with 10 bases matching TRBD2. From germline, CDR1 is SEHNR and CDR2 FQNEAQ (reference sequence). Unmatched junction bases numbered 9, after V lost 1 base and J lost 9 bases. This CDR3 is built from 16 residues.

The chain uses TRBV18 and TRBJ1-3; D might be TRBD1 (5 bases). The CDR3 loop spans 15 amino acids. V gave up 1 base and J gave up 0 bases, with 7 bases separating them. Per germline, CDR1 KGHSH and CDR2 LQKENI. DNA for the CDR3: TGTGCCAGCTCACCACAGGGGCCCTCTGGAAACACCATATATTTT. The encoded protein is CASSPQGPSGNTIYF.

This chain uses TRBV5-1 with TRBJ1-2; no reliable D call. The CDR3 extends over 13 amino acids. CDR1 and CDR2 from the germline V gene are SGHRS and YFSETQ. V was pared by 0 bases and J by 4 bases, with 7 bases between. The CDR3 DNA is TGCGCCAGCAGCTTGGTGGAGGGCTATGGCTACACCTTC. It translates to CASSLVEGYGYTF.

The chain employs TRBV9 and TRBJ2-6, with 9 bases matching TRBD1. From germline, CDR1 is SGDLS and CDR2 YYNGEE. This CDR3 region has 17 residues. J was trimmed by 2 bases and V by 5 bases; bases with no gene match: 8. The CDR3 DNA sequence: TGTGCCAGCAGAACCGGGACAGGGCTAACTGGGGCCAACGTCCTGACTTTC. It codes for CASRTGTGLTGANVLTF. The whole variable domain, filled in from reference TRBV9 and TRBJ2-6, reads DSGVTQTPKHLITATGQRVTLRCSPRSGDLSVYWYQQSLDQGLQFLIQYYNGEERAKGNILERFSAQQFPDLHSELNLSSLELGDSALYFCASRTGTGLTGANVLTFGAGSRLTVL.

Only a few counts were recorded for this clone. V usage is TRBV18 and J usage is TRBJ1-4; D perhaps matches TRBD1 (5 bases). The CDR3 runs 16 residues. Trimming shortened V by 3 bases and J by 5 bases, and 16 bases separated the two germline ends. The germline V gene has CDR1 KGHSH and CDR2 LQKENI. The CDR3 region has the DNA TGTGCCAGCTCACCGAGCGGGGGAGGGCGGAATGAAAAACTGTTTTTT. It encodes CASSPSGGGRNEKLFF.

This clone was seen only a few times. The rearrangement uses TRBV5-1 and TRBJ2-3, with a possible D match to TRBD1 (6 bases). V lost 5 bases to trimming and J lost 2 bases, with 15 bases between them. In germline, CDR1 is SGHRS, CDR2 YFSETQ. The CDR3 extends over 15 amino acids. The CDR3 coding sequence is TGCGCCAGCAGGGTGGCAGGGGCGTACACAGATACGCAGTATTTT. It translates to CASRVAGAYTDTQYF. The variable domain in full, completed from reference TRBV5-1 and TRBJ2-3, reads KAGVTQTPRYLIKTRGQQVTLSCSPISGHRSVSWYQQTPGQGLQFLFEYFSETQRNKGNFPGRFSGRQFSNSRSEMNVSTLELGDSALYLCASRVAGAYTDTQYFGPGTRLTVL.

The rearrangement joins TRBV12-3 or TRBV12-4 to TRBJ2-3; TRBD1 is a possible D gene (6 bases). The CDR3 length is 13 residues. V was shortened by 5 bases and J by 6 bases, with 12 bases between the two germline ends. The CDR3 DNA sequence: TGTGCCAGCAGTGAGCTCAGGGGTGATACGCAGTATTTT. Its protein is CASSELRGDTQYF.

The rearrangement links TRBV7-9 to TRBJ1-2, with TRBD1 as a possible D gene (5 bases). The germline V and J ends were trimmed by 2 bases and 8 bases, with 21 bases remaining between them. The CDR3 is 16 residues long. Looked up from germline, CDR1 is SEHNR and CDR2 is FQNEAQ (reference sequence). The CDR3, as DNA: TGTGCCAGCAGCTTATGGGGGGTGGCGCAGTTAACCGGCTACACCTTC. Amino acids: CASSLWGVAQLTGYTF.

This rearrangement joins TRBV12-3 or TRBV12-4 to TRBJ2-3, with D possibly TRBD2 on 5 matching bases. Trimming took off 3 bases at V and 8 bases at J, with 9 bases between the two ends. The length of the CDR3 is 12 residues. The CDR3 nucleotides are TGTGCCAGCAGTTTGAAAGAGGGTACGCAGTATTTT. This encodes CASSLKEGTQYF.

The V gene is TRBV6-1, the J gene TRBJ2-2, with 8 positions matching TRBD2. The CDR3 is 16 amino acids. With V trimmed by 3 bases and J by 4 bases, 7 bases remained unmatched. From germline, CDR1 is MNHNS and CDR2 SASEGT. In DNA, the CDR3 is TGTGCCAGCAGTGATGCGCGGGGGGCTGGCACCGGGGAGCTGTTTTTT. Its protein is CASSDARGAGTGELFF.

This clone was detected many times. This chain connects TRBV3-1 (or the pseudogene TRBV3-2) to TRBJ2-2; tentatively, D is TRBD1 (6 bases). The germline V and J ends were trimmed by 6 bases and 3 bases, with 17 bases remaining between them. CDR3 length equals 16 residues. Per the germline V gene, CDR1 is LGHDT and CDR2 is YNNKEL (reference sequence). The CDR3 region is CASRPRDTGYTGELFF. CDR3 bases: TGTGCCAGCAGACCCAGGGACACCGGATACACCGGGGAGCTGTTTTTT.

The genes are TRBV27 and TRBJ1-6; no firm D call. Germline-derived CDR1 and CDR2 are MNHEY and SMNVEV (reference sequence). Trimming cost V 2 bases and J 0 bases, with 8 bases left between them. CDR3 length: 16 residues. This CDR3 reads CASSLTSSSYNSPLHF. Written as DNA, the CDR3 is TGTGCCAGCAGTTTAACCTCGAGCTCCTATAATTCACCCCTCCACTTT.

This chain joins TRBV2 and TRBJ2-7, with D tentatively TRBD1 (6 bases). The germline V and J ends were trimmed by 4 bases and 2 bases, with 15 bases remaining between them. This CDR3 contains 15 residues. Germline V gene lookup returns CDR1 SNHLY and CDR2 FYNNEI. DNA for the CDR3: TGTGCCAGCAGTGCCCGACCAGGACAGCCCTACGAGCAGTACTTC. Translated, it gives CASSARPGQPYEQYF.

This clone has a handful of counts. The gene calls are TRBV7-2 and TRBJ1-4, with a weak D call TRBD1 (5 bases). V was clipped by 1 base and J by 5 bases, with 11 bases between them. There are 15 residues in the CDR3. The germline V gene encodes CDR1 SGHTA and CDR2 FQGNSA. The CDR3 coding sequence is TGTGCCAGCAGCTTAGGTGGGGGGTCGAATGAAAAACTGTTTTTT. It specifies CASSLGGGSNEKLFF.

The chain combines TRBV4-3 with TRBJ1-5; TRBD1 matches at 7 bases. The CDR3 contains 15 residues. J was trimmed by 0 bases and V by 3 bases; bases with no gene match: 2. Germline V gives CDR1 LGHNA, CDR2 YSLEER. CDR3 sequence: CASSHDRDSNQPQHF. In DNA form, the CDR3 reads TGCGCCAGCAGCCACGACAGGGATAGCAATCAGCCCCAGCATTTT.

The CDR3, as DNA: TGTGCCAGCAGCCTTCAGCCAGGGGGAAGTGTGCAGTATTTT. As protein: CASSLQPGGSVQYF. The chain joins TRBV3-1 (or the pseudogene TRBV3-2) to TRBJ2-3, with TRBD1 matching 7 bases. V lost 4 bases to trimming and J lost 11 bases; unmatched junction nucleotides: 12. The CDR3 extends over 14 amino acids. CDR1 is LGHDT and CDR2 is YNNKEL in the germline V gene (reference sequence).

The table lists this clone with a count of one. CDR3 loop: CASSPNGLPSSYEQYF. CDR3 DNA sequence: TGTGCCAGCTCACCAAACGGACTTCCTAGCTCCTACGAGCAGTACTTC. The gene calls are TRBV18 and TRBJ2-7; D may be TRBD2 (5 bases). The CDR3 length is 16 residues. The V end was cut by 2 bases, the J end by 0 bases, with 14 bases between. Germline V gene lookup returns CDR1 KGHSH and CDR2 LQKENI.

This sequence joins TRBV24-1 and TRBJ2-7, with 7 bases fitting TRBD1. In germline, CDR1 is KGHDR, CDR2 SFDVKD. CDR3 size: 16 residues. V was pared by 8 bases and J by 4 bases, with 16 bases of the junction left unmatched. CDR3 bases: TGTGCCACCATGGTGACAGGGTCCTCCCCTAGTTACGAGCAGTACTTC. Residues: CATMVTGSSPSYEQYF.

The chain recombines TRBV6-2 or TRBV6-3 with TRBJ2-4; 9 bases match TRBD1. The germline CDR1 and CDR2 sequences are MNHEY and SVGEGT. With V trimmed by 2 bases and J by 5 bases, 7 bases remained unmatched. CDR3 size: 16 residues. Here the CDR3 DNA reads TGTGCCAGCAGTTACGGGACAGGGAATCTCCAAAACATTCAGTACTTC. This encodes CASSYGTGNLQNIQYF.

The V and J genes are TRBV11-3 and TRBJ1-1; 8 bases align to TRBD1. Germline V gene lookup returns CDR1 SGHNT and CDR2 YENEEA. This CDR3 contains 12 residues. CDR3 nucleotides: TGTCCCGGACAGGGCTGGGCGACTGAAGCTTTCTTT. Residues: CPGQGWATEAFF.

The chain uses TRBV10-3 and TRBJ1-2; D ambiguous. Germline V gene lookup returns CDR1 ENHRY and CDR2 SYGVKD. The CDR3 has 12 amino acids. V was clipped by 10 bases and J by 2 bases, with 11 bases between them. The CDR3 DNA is TGTGCCACCTTGGAGGCGAACTATGGCTACACCTTC. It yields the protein CATLEANYGYTF.

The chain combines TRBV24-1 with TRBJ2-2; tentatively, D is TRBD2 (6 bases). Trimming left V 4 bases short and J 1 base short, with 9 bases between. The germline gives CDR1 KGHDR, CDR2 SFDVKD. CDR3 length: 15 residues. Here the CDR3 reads CATSEGTGNTGELFF. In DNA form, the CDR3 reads TGTGCCACCAGTGAAGGGACTGGGAACACCGGGGAGCTGTTTTTT.

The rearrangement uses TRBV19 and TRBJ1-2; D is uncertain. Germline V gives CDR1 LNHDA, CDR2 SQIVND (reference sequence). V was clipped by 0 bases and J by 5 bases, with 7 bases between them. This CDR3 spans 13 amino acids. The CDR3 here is CASSIERRYGYTF. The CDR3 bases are TGTGCCAGTAGTATAGAACGGAGATATGGCTACACCTTC.

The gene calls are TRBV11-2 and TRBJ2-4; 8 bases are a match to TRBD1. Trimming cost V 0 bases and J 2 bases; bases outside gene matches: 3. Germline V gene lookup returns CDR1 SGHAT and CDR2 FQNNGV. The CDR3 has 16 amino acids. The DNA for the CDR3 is TGTGCCAGCAGCTTAGAACGGACAGGGACCAAAAACATTCAGTACTTC. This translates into CASSLERTGTKNIQYF.